This T cell receptor beta chain emerged from a study of blood T cell repertoires in COVID-19. Turning to the study itself: Researchers got acute and convalescent COVID-19 samples from the United States, Italy and Spain. The cDNA or gDNA used as material had been derived from T cells, B-cell-depleted T cells, or PBMCs.

This clone was detected once. The CDR3 is made up of 13 amino acids. Trimming took off 3 bases at V and 6 bases at J, with 12 bases between the two ends. Germline V gene lookup returns CDR1 MNHNY and CDR2 SVGAGI (reference sequence). In the source study's methods: The authors estimated nucleated cell counts from reference gene primer amplification. The table came from immunoSEQ multiplex PCR; TCRdb's copy has only in-frame clones and leaves some out. V and J calls plus clone size are reproduced from that table; the DNA served to infer D and trimming. The top ten hold around 5.1% of the sample, which has about 220,000 clones, 65% to 90% seen once.

This chain joins TRBV6-6 and TRBJ2-7, with a tentative D call TRBD1 (5 bases). The sequenced sample was peripheral blood. The source of this sequence is a human donor in a cohort sampled during active COVID-19. The CDR3 DNA sequence: TGTGCCAGCAGTTATTTATTAGGGGCCGAGCAGTACTTC. This sequence encodes CASSYLLGAEQYF.